Following are 24 T cell receptor beta chains from one sample sequenced in a study of regulatory and conventional T cells in RAG deficiency. Some clones are missing from TCRdb's copy, which holds only in-frame ones; the method was immunoSEQ multiplex PCR. The sample lists about 32,000 clones; 89% were seen once. These sequences were also reported in another study, on regulatory T cells. That report adds: Primers: 52 TRBV forward and 13 TRBJ reverse.

The sample was CD8+ T cells sorted from blood. The receptors originated from a human donor in good health.

The V gene is TRBV27, the J gene TRBJ1-1; D call uncertain. CDR1 and CDR2 (germline): MNHEY, SMNVEV (reference sequence). This CDR3 comprises 14 residues. Trimming took 6 bases from V and 1 from J, leaving 12 bases between them. In DNA form, the CDR3 reads TGTGCCAGCAGGAGGTCGGGTGGGAACACTGAAGCTTTCTTT. Its translation is CASRRSGGNTEAFF.

The gene calls are TRBV19 and TRBJ2-2; possible D gene TRBD1, 5 bases. V was shortened by 10 bases and J by 3 bases, with 15 bases between the two germline ends. CDR3 length: 14 amino acids. Germline-derived CDR1 and CDR2 are LNHDA and SQIVND (reference sequence). The CDR3 region has the DNA TGTGCCACCCAGTTTAAGGGGTACACCGGGGAGCTGTTTTTT. Residues: CATQFKGYTGELFF.

The chain links TRBV5-6 to TRBJ1-3; 8 bases are a match to TRBD1. The length of the CDR3 is 14 residues. J was trimmed by 6 bases and V by 4 bases; bases with no gene match: 6. Germline V gene data show CDR1 as SGHDT and CDR2 as YYEEEE. The CDR3 region is CASSLTGAENTIYF. The CDR3 bases are TGTGCCAGCAGCCTGACAGGGGCGGAAAACACCATATATTTT.

The rearrangement joins TRBV10-1 to TRBJ1-1; D perhaps matches TRBD1 (5 bases). Per germline, CDR1 WNHNN and CDR2 SYGVQD (reference sequence). The CDR3 has 13 amino acids. Trimming took 3 bases from V and 7 from J, leaving 12 bases between them. The DNA for the CDR3 is TGCGCCAGCAGTGATAGGACCGGGGGTGAAGCTTTCTTT. As protein: CASSDRTGGEAFF.

The rearrangement links TRBV5-1 to TRBJ1-1; 10 nucleotides match TRBD1. The V and J ends lost 5 bases and 6 bases, in that order; junction bases with no gene match: 7. Germline V gives CDR1 SGHRS, CDR2 YFSETQ. The CDR3 covers 14 residues. CDR3 loop: CASRDRGDSSEAFF. For the CDR3, the DNA is TGCGCCAGCAGGGACAGGGGGGATTCATCTGAAGCTTTCTTT.

The table lists this clone with a count of one. The rearrangement joins TRBV5-4 to TRBJ2-1; 14 bases match TRBD2. CDR3 size: 16 residues. V lost 4 bases to trimming and J lost 2 bases; unmatched junction nucleotides: 2. The germline V gene has CDR1 SGHNT and CDR2 YYREEE (reference sequence). CDR3 nucleotides: TGTGCCAGCAGCGAGGGACTAGCGGGAGCCTACAATGAGCAGTTCTTC. The encoded protein is CASSEGLAGAYNEQFF.

This chain joins TRBV7-2 and TRBJ2-2, with TRBD1 as a possible D gene (5 bases). V lost 5 bases and J 3 bases, leaving 13 bases between the germline ends. Per germline, CDR1 SGHTA and CDR2 FQGNSA. CDR3 length: 15 residues. In DNA, the CDR3 is TGTGCCAGCAGCCCCGTGACAGCGTACACCGGGGAGCTGTTTTTT. This sequence encodes CASSPVTAYTGELFF.

The chain joins TRBV6-1 to TRBJ1-1, with 12 positions matching TRBD1. Looked up from germline, CDR1 is MNHNS and CDR2 is SASEGT. This CDR3 is built from 15 residues. With V trimmed by 8 bases and J by 2 bases, 6 bases remained unmatched. CDR3 nucleotide sequence: TGTGCCAGCCGGGACAGGGGGCGGTCCAACACTGAAGCTTTCTTT. It codes for CASRDRGRSNTEAFF.

By share, this clone counts as large. The gene calls are TRBV4-1 and TRBJ1-5, with D unresolved. The CDR3 runs 14 residues. Germline CDR1 reads MGHRA; CDR2 reads YSYEKL. Trimming removed 0 bases from V and 5 bases from J, with 8 bases in between. The CDR3 DNA reads as TGCGCCAGCAGCCAAGATAGCGGGTATCAGCCCCAGCATTTT. Translated: CASSQDSGYQPQHF.

This chain links TRBV28 with TRBJ2-1; 9 bases are a match to TRBD2. The CDR3 has 17 residues. Trimming took 5 bases from V and 4 from J; bases not matched to a gene: 12. The germline V gene encodes CDR1 MDHEN and CDR2 SYDVKM. In nucleotides, the CDR3 is TGTGCCAGCAGTCCGGGGACTAGCTTTCCACTATACAATGAGCAGTTCTTC. Amino acids: CASSPGTSFPLYNEQFF.

The chain recombines TRBV4-1 with TRBJ1-3; TRBD1 matches at 7 bases. The germline V gene has CDR1 MGHRA and CDR2 YSYEKL. V lost 4 bases, J lost 4 bases, and 7 bases stayed unmatched. The CDR3 is 15 amino acids. The CDR3 DNA reads TGCGCCAGCAGCCCGTATGACAGGGAAGGAAACACCATATATTTT. It encodes CASSPYDREGNTIYF.

The chain links TRBV6-5 to TRBJ1-6; TRBD1 aligns across 7 bases. After removal of 5 bases from V and 8 bases from J, the junction contained 0 bases not matched to a gene. The CDR3 is made up of 12 amino acids. Germline loops: CDR1 MNHEY, CDR2 SVGAGI. The CDR3 DNA reads TGTGCCAGCAGTACAGGGGATTCACCCCTCCACTTT. This codes for CASSTGDSPLHF.

The genes are TRBV5-5 and TRBJ2-2; 7 bases are a match to TRBD1. CDR1 SGHKS and CDR2 YYEKEE come from the germline V gene (reference sequence). V dropped 1 base and J dropped 4; count of bases not matched to a gene: 4. This CDR3 comprises 15 residues. CDR3 amino acids: CASSLTGVGTGELFF. In nucleotides, the CDR3 is TGTGCCAGCAGCTTGACAGGGGTGGGCACCGGGGAGCTGTTTTTT.

This clone has a handful of counts. The gene calls are TRBV7-9 and TRBJ2-1; 10 nucleotides align to TRBD2. The V and J ends lost 3 bases and 9 bases, in that order; junction bases with no gene match: 8. Germline CDR1 reads SEHNR; CDR2 reads FQNEAQ (reference sequence). There are 15 residues in the CDR3. Here the CDR3 reads CASSLVQRGGLEQFF. CDR3 sequence (DNA): TGTGCCAGCAGCTTGGTCCAGCGGGGGGGCCTTGAGCAGTTCTTC.

The chain links TRBV7-9 to TRBJ2-1; 7 bases align to TRBD2. There are 16 residues in the CDR3. CDR1 and CDR2 from the germline V gene are SEHNR and FQNEAQ (reference sequence). J was trimmed by 2 bases and V by 2 bases; bases with no gene match: 6. Here the CDR3 DNA reads TGTGCCAGCAGCTTATCAAGCGGGAACCCCTACAATGAGCAGTTCTTC. It translates to CASSLSSGNPYNEQFF.

This chain uses TRBV19 with TRBJ1-5, with a weak D call TRBD1 (5 bases). The CDR3 sequence is 16 residues long. Germline values: CDR1 LNHDA, CDR2 SQIVND (reference sequence). V gave up 5 bases and J gave up 4 bases, with 18 bases separating them. In DNA, the CDR3 is TGTGCCAGTAGTCCACTACTGACAGATAAAAATCAGCCCCAGCATTTT. This translates into CASSPLLTDKNQPQHF.

V and J are TRBV5-4 and TRBJ2-7; D perhaps matches TRBD1 (6 bases). Trimming stripped 3 bases from V and 6 bases from J, with 16 bases between. The CDR3 length is 14 residues. Germline V gene data show CDR1 as SGHNT and CDR2 as YYREEE (reference sequence). The CDR3: CASSSGTSTREQYF. The CDR3 DNA follows: TGTGCCAGCAGCTCCGGGACATCCACCCGCGAGCAGTACTTC.

J is TRBJ2-3 and V is TRBV7-9, with 9 bases that match TRBD1. Per germline, CDR1 SEHNR and CDR2 FQNEAQ (reference sequence). Losses at the gene ends were 4 bases for V and 5 bases for J; bases not matched to a gene: 10. CDR3 length equals 16 residues. The CDR3 DNA reads as TGTGCCAGCAGCTCTACGGGACAGGGCATCGGAGATACGCAGTATTTT. Amino acid sequence: CASSSTGQGIGDTQYF. Full variable domain (outside the CDR3, taken from reference TRBV7-9 and TRBJ2-3): DTGVSQNPRHKITKRGQNVTFRCDPISEHNRLYWYRQTLGQGPEFLTYFQNEAQLEKSRLLSDRFSAERPKGSFSTLEIQRTEQGDSAMYLCASSSTGQGIGDTQYFGPGTRLTVL.

J is TRBJ1-1 and V is TRBV5-1; tentatively, D is TRBD1 (6 bases). Germline CDR1 is SGHRS and CDR2 is YFSETQ. CDR3 length: 13 residues. V was shortened by 3 bases and J by 5 bases, with 11 bases between the two germline ends. This CDR3 reads CASSSTGGTEAFF. CDR3 nucleotide sequence: TGCGCCAGCAGCTCGACAGGTGGGACTGAAGCTTTCTTT.

V usage is TRBV9 and J usage is TRBJ1-1; possibly TRBD1 for D (5 bases). Per germline, CDR1 SGDLS and CDR2 YYNGEE. Trimming removed 4 bases from V and 6 bases from J, with 16 bases in between. The CDR3 runs 14 residues. CDR3 bases: TGTGCCAGCAGCCGAACAAGGGGAGGGTCTGAAGCTTTCTTT. This codes for CASSRTRGGSEAFF.

V is TRBV19 and J is TRBJ2-1; TRBD2 aligns across 9 bases. With V trimmed by 3 bases and J by 3 bases, 9 bases remained unmatched. Germline loops: CDR1 LNHDA, CDR2 SQIVND (reference sequence). This CDR3 region has 17 residues. The CDR3 spells CASSIGGLAGIYNEQFF. In DNA, the CDR3 is TGTGCCAGTAGTATTGGTGGGCTAGCGGGAATCTACAATGAGCAGTTCTTC.

This chain uses TRBV5-6 with TRBJ2-2; no clear D. This CDR3 has 16 residues. The V end was cut by 4 bases, the J end by 5 bases, with 18 bases between. Per germline, CDR1 SGHDT and CDR2 YYEEEE. The CDR3 nucleotides are TGTGCCAGCAGCCTACCCTTTGGCAGGTATACCGGGGAGCTGTTTTTT. Protein product: CASSLPFGRYTGELFF.

The count of this clone is one. The CDR3 is CASRAGQNSNQPQHF. The CDR3 DNA sequence: TGTGCCAGCAGGGCCGGACAGAATAGCAATCAGCCCCAGCATTTT. The chain joins TRBV2 to TRBJ1-5, with TRBD1 as a possible D gene (6 bases). This CDR3 spans 15 amino acids. Between the trimmed V and J ends, which lost 6 bases and 0 bases, there was a span of 12 bases. Germline V gives CDR1 SNHLY, CDR2 FYNNEI.

CDR3 DNA sequence: TGTGCCAGCAGAGGCAGGATCGGGGAGTCCTACGAGCAGTACTTC. Translation: CASRGRIGESYEQYF. The rearrangement links TRBV28 to TRBJ2-7; the D gene is possibly TRBD2 (5 bases). There are 15 residues in the CDR3. CDR1 and CDR2 from the germline V gene are MDHEN and SYDVKM. V dropped 6 bases and J dropped 1 base, with 16 bases sitting between them. The full variable domain, in which reference TRBV28 and TRBJ2-7 provide the parts outside the CDR3, is DVKVTQSSRYLVKRTGEKVFLECVQDMDHENMFWYRQDPGLGLRLIYFSYDVKMKEKGDIPEGYSVSREKKERFSLILESASTNQTSMYLCASRGRIGESYEQYFGPGTRLTVT.